This T cell receptor beta chain was recorded in a study of PD-1 and CTLA-4 blockade in melanoma. Data came from immunoSEQ multiplex PCR; TCRdb stores just in-frame clones and leaves some out. The sample shows 23,000 or so clones, 88% of them seen only once. The CDR3 runs 16 residues. J lost 4 bases, V lost 2 bases, and 9 bases had no gene match. The germline gives CDR1 MNHEY, CDR2 SVGAGI. The source material was CD8+ T cells from peripheral blood, sampled before anti-PD-1 treatment. This clonotype was sampled from a human donor with melanoma. The chain has TRBV6-5 and TRBJ2-3, with TRBD2 matching over 7 bases. This CDR3 reads CASSYGTGTIPDTQYF. CDR3 nucleotide sequence: TGTGCCAGCAGTTACGGCACCGGGACTATCCCAGATACGCAGTATTTT.